This T cell receptor beta chain is drawn from a study of post-analysis software for immune sequencing data. About the study: Relapsing-remitting, secondary progressive and progressive-relapsing forms of multiple sclerosis all featured among disease courses. Study results and caveats: Four to six TRBV segments were significantly more frequent in patients than in controls. TRBV5-6, TRBV5-1 and TRBV20-1 were among these segments. Clustering by F measure revealed strong co-clustering among samples prepared together in one batch. Relative to controls, patients with multiple sclerosis showed significantly lower normalized Chao1 diversity.

As concerns this clonotype: Its antigen is unknown.

The V gene's germline CDR1 is DFQATT and CDR2 SNEGSKA (reference sequence). Deletions cut 8 bases from V and 1 base from J, with 10 bases between. The CDR3 totals 12 residues. Built from TCR beta cDNA, the libraries had unique molecular identifiers in them. T cells numbering roughly 1 to 10 million yielded around 500,000 cDNA molecules. TCRdb processed the PCR reads anew with MiXCR; each CDR3 protein has one entry. The profile shows some 890,000 distinct CDR3 sequences, 53% of them singletons. Source material: blood. This clonotype was obtained from a girl aged 10 to 17 with multiple sclerosis. The chain is built from TRBV20-1 and TRBJ2-3; the D is unclear. The CDR3 region has the DNA TGCAGTCTATCTGGGGGCACAGATACGCAGTATTTT. Protein sequence: CSLSGGTDTQYF.